This entry lists 30 T cell receptor beta chains sequenced from one sample in a study of control samples from healthy donors and cancer patients. The table came from immunoSEQ multiplex PCR; TCRdb's copy has only in-frame clones and leaves some out. Of 200,000 or so clones listed, around 94% are singletons. Specimen: blood. The receptors derive from a man aged 50 to 59 in good health.

The V call is TRBV10-3, the J call TRBJ1-1; 10 bases agree with TRBD1. V gave up 4 bases and J gave up 4 bases; unmatched junction bases: 3. CDR1 is ENHRY, CDR2 SYGVKD, per germline. The CDR3 sequence is 14 residues long. CDR3: CAISVGQGSTEAFF. The CDR3 DNA follows: TGTGCCATCAGTGTGGGACAGGGGAGCACTGAAGCTTTCTTT.

This clone is a singleton in its sample. The chain combines TRBV14 with TRBJ2-7; possible D gene TRBD1, 5 bases. Trimming took 1 base from V and 6 from J, leaving 10 bases between them. CDR1 is SGHDN and CDR2 is FVKESK in the germline V gene. The length of the CDR3 is 13 residues. In DNA, the CDR3 is TGTGCCAGCAGCCAAGCTATGCAGGGCGAGCAGTACTTC. Translation: CASSQAMQGEQYF. The variable domain in full, completed from reference TRBV14 and TRBJ2-7, reads EAGVTQFPSHSVIEKGQTVTLRCDPISGHDNLYWYRRVMGKEIKFLLHFVKESKQDESGMPNNRFLAERTGGTYSTLKVQPAELEDSGVYFCASSQAMQGEQYFGPGTRLTVT.

The CDR3 reads CASSYGTGGETQYF. The CDR3 region has the DNA TGTGCCAGCAGTTATGGGACAGGGGGAGAGACCCAGTACTTC. The V and J genes are TRBV6-5 and TRBJ2-5; 11 nucleotides line up with TRBD1. The trim removed 3 bases at V and 4 bases at J, leaving 1 base unmatched. This CDR3 comprises 14 residues. The V gene's germline CDR1 is MNHEY and CDR2 SVGAGI.

The gene calls are TRBV28 and TRBJ1-2, with D unclear. CDR3 length equals 14 residues. Trimming removed 4 bases at V and 5 bases at J, with 14 bases between. Germline lookup yields CDR1 MDHEN and CDR2 SYDVKM. CDR3 region: CASSSVADVYGYTF. The CDR3 DNA sequence: TGTGCCAGCAGTTCCGTGGCAGATGTTTATGGCTACACCTTC.

V gene TRBV7-3 combines with J gene TRBJ2-7, with D possibly TRBD1 on 6 matching bases. This CDR3 contains 14 residues. Trimming removed 5 bases from V and 2 bases from J, with 13 bases in between. Germline CDR1 and CDR2: SGHTA and FQGTGA. CDR3 loop: CASSTTTGPYEQYF. The CDR3 region has the DNA TGTGCCAGCAGCACAACGACAGGACCCTACGAGCAGTACTTC.

The chain has TRBV12-3 or TRBV12-4 and TRBJ2-7; D unclear. V was trimmed by 6 bases and J by 0 bases, leaving 9 bases between them. The CDR3 consists of 13 residues. CDR3 nucleotide sequence: TGTGCCAGCAGACTGGACGCCTCCTACGAGCAGTACTTC. Its protein product is CASRLDASYEQYF.

The V gene is TRBV20-1, the J gene TRBJ1-3; no definite D call. Trimming shortened V by 6 bases and J by 4 bases, and 7 bases separated the two germline ends. The CDR3 loop spans 11 amino acids. Germline V lookup: CDR1 DFQATT, CDR2 SNEGSKA (reference sequence). This chain's CDR3 is CSAKTGNTIYF. The CDR3 nucleotides read TGCAGTGCAAAGACAGGAAACACCATATATTTT.

V and J are TRBV5-1 and TRBJ2-2, with 8 bases lining up with TRBD1. V shed 4 bases, J shed 5 bases, and the junction held 10 bases outside the gene matches. This CDR3 contains 16 residues. CDR1 and CDR2 (germline): SGHRS, YFSETQ. The CDR3 sequence is CASSDPPDRETGELFF. Written as DNA, the CDR3 is TGCGCCAGCAGCGACCCGCCGGACAGGGAGACCGGGGAGCTGTTTTTT.

CDR3: CASSPAGGAQPQHF. CDR3 coding DNA: TGTGCCAGCAGCCCAGCAGGGGGCGCTCAGCCCCAGCATTTT. V usage is TRBV7-8 and J usage is TRBJ1-5; 8 bases match TRBD1. V shed 5 bases, J shed 6 bases, and the junction held 6 bases outside the gene matches. CDR3 length: 14 amino acids. Germline CDR1 is SGHVS and CDR2 is FQNEAQ.

The rearrangement joins TRBV6-5 to TRBJ2-7; D uncertain. CDR3 length: 14 amino acids. The V end lost 4 bases, the J end lost 0 bases, and 10 bases lay between the germline ends. The V gene's germline CDR1 is MNHEY and CDR2 SVGAGI. CDR3 protein: CASSWSTVSYEQYF. The CDR3 DNA sequence: TGTGCCAGCAGTTGGTCAACAGTCTCCTACGAGCAGTACTTC.

V is TRBV4-2 and J is TRBJ1-4; 7 nucleotides line up with TRBD1. The germline V gene has CDR1 LGHNA and CDR2 YNFKEQ. With 0 bases clipped from V and 2 bases from J, the junction kept 9 bases outside the gene matches. The CDR3 is 18 amino acids. The CDR3 region has the DNA TGTGCCAGCAGCCAAGAAAGAGCCAGGGGGATCACTAATGAAAAACTGTTTTTT. Its protein product is CASSQERARGITNEKLFF.

The V gene is TRBV7-9, the J gene TRBJ2-4, with D possibly being TRBD1 (7 bases). The CDR3 has 15 residues. Germline V gene sequence: CDR1 SEHNR, CDR2 FQNEAQ (reference sequence). V gave up 2 bases and J gave up 8 bases, with 16 bases separating them. The CDR3 DNA reads TGTGCCAGCAGCTTATCGGAGGGGGCTTGGGACATTCAGTACTTC. Encoded protein: CASSLSEGAWDIQYF.

The chain combines TRBV28 with TRBJ2-1, with 10 bases that match TRBD1. CDR1 and CDR2 from the germline V gene are MDHEN and SYDVKM. CDR3 size: 16 residues. Trimming removed 1 base from V and 6 bases from J; junction bases left unmatched: 6. In DNA, the CDR3 is TGTGCCAGCAGTTTATACCCGGGACAGGGGTCCAATGAGCAGTTCTTC. The encoded protein is CASSLYPGQGSNEQFF.

V is TRBV7-2 and J is TRBJ1-2, with D unclear. This CDR3 is 13 amino acids long. Trimming cost V 5 bases and J 0 bases, with 7 bases left between them. In germline, CDR1 is SGHTA, CDR2 FQGNSA. Here the CDR3 reads CASSLSSNYGYTF. The DNA for the CDR3 is TGTGCCAGCAGCCTGTCTTCTAACTATGGCTACACCTTC.

The gene calls are TRBV24-1 and TRBJ2-3, with 9 bases matching TRBD1. Germline V gene data show CDR1 as KGHDR and CDR2 as SFDVKD. V lost 0 bases and J lost 0; bases outside the gene matches: 0. This CDR3 spans 16 amino acids. The DNA for the CDR3 is TGTGCCACCAGTGATTTGGGGACAGGGAGCACAGATACGCAGTATTTT. Its translation is CATSDLGTGSTDTQYF.

CDR3 sequence: CASSEAGSGVGYTF. CDR3 nucleotides: TGTGCCAGCAGTGAAGCGGGGTCAGGGGTTGGCTACACCTTC. The rearrangement joins TRBV6-1 to TRBJ1-2, with D possibly matching TRBD1 (6 bases). Between the trimmed V and J ends, which lost 0 bases and 7 bases, there was a span of 12 bases. This CDR3 contains 14 residues. Per the germline V gene, CDR1 is MNHNS and CDR2 is SASEGT.

This clone was recorded only once. The chain combines TRBV5-6 with TRBJ1-1, with 10 bases matching TRBD1. The V gene end was trimmed by 5 bases and the J gene end by 5 bases; junction bases not matched to a gene: 6. This CDR3 is built from 14 residues. Germline lookup yields CDR1 SGHDT and CDR2 YYEEEE. The CDR3 DNA sequence: TGTGCCAGCAGTCAGACAGGGGGCTATACTGAAGCTTTCTTT. Translation: CASSQTGGYTEAFF.

The chain uses TRBV4-3 and TRBJ1-4; 7 bases align to TRBD1. The ends lost 4 bases at V and 8 bases at J; junction bases unmatched: 10. The CDR3 sequence is 15 residues long. The germline V gene has CDR1 LGHNA and CDR2 YSLEER. The CDR3 nucleotides are TGCGCCAGCAGCCCTGGACAGGCCATGGAGGAAAAACTGTTTTTT. It is translated as CASSPGQAMEEKLFF.

Points on this clone: The same CDR3 is also encoded by other DNA sequences in this sample. The chain combines TRBV24-1 with TRBJ2-1; D is unresolved. V was cut by 7 bases and J by 5 bases, with 5 bases left in between. The CDR3 spans 11 residues. CDR1 KGHDR and CDR2 SFDVKD come from the germline V gene. The CDR3 DNA sequence: TGTGCCACCAGCTTAAACAATGAGCAGTTCTTC. This translates into CATSLNNEQFF.

This chain joins TRBV4-1 and TRBJ1-1, with 7 bases identical to TRBD1. V was clipped by 1 base and J by 1 base; unmatched bases: 9. There are 17 residues in the CDR3. Germline-derived CDR1 and CDR2 are MGHRA and YSYEKL. CDR3: CASSQVTGARKNTEAFF. CDR3 sequence (DNA): TGCGCCAGCAGCCAAGTAACAGGGGCGCGTAAGAACACTGAAGCTTTCTTT.

V usage is TRBV5-1 and J usage is TRBJ2-4, with D uncertain. V lost 0 bases and J 7 bases, leaving 11 bases between the germline ends. Germline CDR1 reads SGHRS; CDR2 reads YFSETQ. CDR3 length: 14 residues. The CDR3 nucleotides read TGCGCCAGCAGCTTGGACGGCAGTTCCAACATTCAGTACTTC. Its protein is CASSLDGSSNIQYF.

The rearrangement uses TRBV7-9 and TRBJ1-5; TRBD1 might be the D (6 bases). The CDR3 contains 15 residues. V was cut by 1 base and J by 4 bases, with 11 bases left in between. The germline gives CDR1 SEHNR, CDR2 FQNEAQ (reference sequence). This chain's CDR3 is CASSLVGRGNQPQHF. The CDR3 DNA reads as TGTGCCAGCAGCTTAGTCGGCAGGGGAAATCAGCCCCAGCATTTT.

The chain employs TRBV5-6 and TRBJ1-2; D is perhaps TRBD1 (6 bases). CDR3 length: 13 amino acids. Germline assignment: CDR1 SGHDT and CDR2 YYEEEE. V was cut by 4 bases and J by 6 bases, with 13 bases left in between. The CDR3, as DNA: TGTGCCAGCAGCATTCCAGGGGTTGATGGCTACACCTTC. This encodes CASSIPGVDGYTF.

The chain is built from TRBV5-4 and TRBJ1-1; D gene ambiguous. CDR3 length equals 13 residues. CDR1 and CDR2 (germline): SGHNT, YYREEE (reference sequence). Between the trimmed V and J ends, which lost 1 base and 1 base, there was a span of 5 bases. CDR3 protein: CASSLPQNTEAFF. As DNA, the CDR3 is TGTGCCAGCAGCTTGCCACAGAACACTGAAGCTTTCTTT.

J is TRBJ1-6 and V is TRBV7-2, with D unclear. The germline V and J ends were trimmed by 6 bases and 4 bases, with 4 bases remaining between them. The CDR3 length is 12 residues. The germline gives CDR1 SGHTA, CDR2 FQGNSA. CDR3 amino acids: CASRAYNSPLHF. DNA of the CDR3: TGTGCCAGCAGGGCATATAATTCACCCCTCCACTTT.

V gene TRBV6-4 combines with J gene TRBJ2-1; 7 bases align to TRBD1. Trimming cost V 5 bases and J 1 base; bases outside gene matches: 5. The CDR3 extends over 15 amino acids. Germline V CDR1 and CDR2: MRHNA, SNTAGT. The CDR3 nucleotides are TGTGCCAGCAGTTTTGCACAGGGGTCCTACAATGAGCAGTTCTTC. Protein product: CASSFAQGSYNEQFF.

Details on this clone: One end of the junction is discordant with germline, which a read error may explain. The V and J genes are TRBV15 and TRBJ2-7; a possible D gene is TRBD1 (6 bases). The germline V gene encodes CDR1 LNHNV and CDR2 YYDKDF (reference sequence). The CDR3 runs 13 residues. The CDR3 reads CATSRGSGQPVGF. The CDR3 DNA is TGTGCCACCAGCAGAGGGAGCGGACAGCCGGTGGGGTTC.

The chain joins TRBV4-3 to TRBJ1-3; possibly TRBD1 for D (6 bases). The CDR3 is 18 residues long. Trimming stripped 3 bases from V and 0 bases from J, with 18 bases between. Germline V gene lookup returns CDR1 LGHNA and CDR2 YSLEER. CDR3 loop: CASSHFPLTGLSGNTIYF. The CDR3 nucleotides read TGCGCCAGCAGCCACTTCCCCCTGACAGGCCTCTCTGGAAACACCATATATTTT.

The chain combines TRBV6-5 with TRBJ2-7; D gene unclear. Germline CDR1 is MNHEY and CDR2 is SVGAGI. V was trimmed by 2 bases and J by 1 base, leaving 9 bases between them. The CDR3 loop spans 14 amino acids. CDR3 amino acids: CASSYRDGSYEQYF. For the CDR3, the DNA is TGTGCCAGCAGTTACCGCGACGGTTCCTACGAGCAGTACTTC.

This sequence joins TRBV2 and TRBJ1-2; TRBD1 agrees at 7 bases. CDR3 length: 14 amino acids. V gave up 5 bases and J gave up 3 bases; unmatched junction bases: 6. Germline values: CDR1 SNHLY, CDR2 FYNNEI. The CDR3 region has the DNA TGTGCCAGCAGTCCCCACGGACAGGACTATGGCTACACCTTC. It is translated as CASSPHGQDYGYTF. The whole variable domain, remainder taken from reference TRBV2 and TRBJ1-2, is EPEVTQTPSHQVTQMGQEVILRCVPISNHLYFYWYRQILGQKVEFLVSFYNNEISEKSEIFDDQFSVERPDGSNFTLKIRSTKLEDSAMYFCASSPHGQDYGYTFGSGTRLTVV.